This entry features one T cell receptor beta chain sequence. These data are taken from a study of blood T cell repertoires in COVID-19. The CDR3 covers 18 residues. Looked up from germline, CDR1 is SGHRS and CDR2 is YFSETQ. After removal of 4 bases from V and 0 bases from J, the junction contained 16 bases not matched to a gene. Authors' methods: Estimation of nucleated cell counts was performed using reference gene primer amplification. Data came from immunoSEQ multiplex PCR; TCRdb stores just in-frame clones and leaves some out. V and J calls and clone size are those listed in that table; D and trimming were worked out from the DNA. The sample holds 70,000 to 95,000 clones, 70% to 90% seen once.

The rearrangement joins TRBV5-1 to TRBJ2-7; 7 nucleotides line up with TRBD2. The origin of this receptor is a man between 65 and 85 years old with acute or convalescent COVID-19. The sequenced sample consisted of peripheral blood. The CDR3 DNA reads TGCGCCAGCAGCATGCCGGGACTAAGGGCCAGTATCTCCTACGAGCAGTACTTC. This encodes CASSMPGLRASISYEQYF.